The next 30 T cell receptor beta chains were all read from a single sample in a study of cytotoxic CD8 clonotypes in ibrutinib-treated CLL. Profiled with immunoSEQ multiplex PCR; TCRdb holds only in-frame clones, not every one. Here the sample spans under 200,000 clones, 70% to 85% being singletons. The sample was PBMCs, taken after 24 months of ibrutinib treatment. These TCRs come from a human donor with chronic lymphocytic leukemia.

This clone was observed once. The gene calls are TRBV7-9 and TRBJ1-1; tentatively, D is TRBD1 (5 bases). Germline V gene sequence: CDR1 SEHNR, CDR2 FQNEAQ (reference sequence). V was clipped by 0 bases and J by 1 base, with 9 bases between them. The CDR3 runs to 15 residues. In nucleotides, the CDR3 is TGTGCCAGCAGCTTAGCGGGGCTTAGGAACACTGAAGCTTTCTTT. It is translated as CASSLAGLRNTEAFF.

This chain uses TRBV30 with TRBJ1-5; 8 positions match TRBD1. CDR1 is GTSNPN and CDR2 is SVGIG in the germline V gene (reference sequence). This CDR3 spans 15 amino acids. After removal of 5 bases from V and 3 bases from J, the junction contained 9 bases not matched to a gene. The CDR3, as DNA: TGTGCCTGGGGACCCTGGACAGGGAACAATCAGCCCCAGCATTTT. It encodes CAWGPWTGNNQPQHF.

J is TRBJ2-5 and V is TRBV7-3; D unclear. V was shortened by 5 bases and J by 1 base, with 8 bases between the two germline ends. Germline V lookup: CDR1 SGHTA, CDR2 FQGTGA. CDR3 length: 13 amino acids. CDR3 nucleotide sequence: TGTGCCAGCAGCCCATCCGTCCAAGAGACCCAGTACTTC. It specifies CASSPSVQETQYF.

CDR3 sequence reads: CASSINRDRHLSGNTIYF. The CDR3 DNA follows: TGTGCCAGTAGTATAAATCGAGACAGACACCTCTCTGGAAACACCATATATTTT. The rearrangement joins TRBV19 to TRBJ1-3; the D gene is possibly TRBD1 (5 bases). The CDR3 extends over 18 amino acids. Looked up from germline, CDR1 is LNHDA and CDR2 is SQIVND (reference sequence). V was cut by 2 bases and J by 0 bases, with 17 bases left in between.

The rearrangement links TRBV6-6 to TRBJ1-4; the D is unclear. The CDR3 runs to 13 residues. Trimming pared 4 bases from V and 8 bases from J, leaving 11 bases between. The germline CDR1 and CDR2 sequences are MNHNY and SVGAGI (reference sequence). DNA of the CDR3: TGTGCCAGCAGTTTAAGGGATCGGGAAAAACTGTTTTTT. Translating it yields CASSLRDREKLFF.

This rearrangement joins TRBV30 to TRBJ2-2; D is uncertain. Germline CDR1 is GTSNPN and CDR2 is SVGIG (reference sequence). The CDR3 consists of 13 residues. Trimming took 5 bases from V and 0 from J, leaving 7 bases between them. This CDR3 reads CAWGRTNTGELFF. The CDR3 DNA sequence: TGTGCCTGGGGACGAACGAACACCGGGGAGCTGTTTTTT.

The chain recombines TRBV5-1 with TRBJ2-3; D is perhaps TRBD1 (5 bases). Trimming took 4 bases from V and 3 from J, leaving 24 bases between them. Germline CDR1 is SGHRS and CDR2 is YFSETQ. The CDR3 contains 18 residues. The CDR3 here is CASSPLRQGAGRTDTQYF. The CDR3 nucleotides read TGCGCCAGCAGCCCTTTACGGCAAGGGGCAGGTCGGACAGATACGCAGTATTTT.

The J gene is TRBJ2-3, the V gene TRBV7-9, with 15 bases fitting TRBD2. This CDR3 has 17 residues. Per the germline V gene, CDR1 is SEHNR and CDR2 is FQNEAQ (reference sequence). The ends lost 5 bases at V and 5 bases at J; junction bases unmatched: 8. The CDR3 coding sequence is TGTGCCAGCAGCCCCTCCGGACTAGCGGGAGGGGTAGATACGCAGTATTTT. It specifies CASSPSGLAGGVDTQYF.

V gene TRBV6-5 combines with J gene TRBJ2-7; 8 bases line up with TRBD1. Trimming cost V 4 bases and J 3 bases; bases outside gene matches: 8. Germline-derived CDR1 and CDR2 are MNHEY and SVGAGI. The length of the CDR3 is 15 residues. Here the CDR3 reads CASSLSGQVGYEQYF. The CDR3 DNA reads TGTGCCAGCAGTTTGTCGGGACAGGTAGGCTACGAGCAGTACTTC.

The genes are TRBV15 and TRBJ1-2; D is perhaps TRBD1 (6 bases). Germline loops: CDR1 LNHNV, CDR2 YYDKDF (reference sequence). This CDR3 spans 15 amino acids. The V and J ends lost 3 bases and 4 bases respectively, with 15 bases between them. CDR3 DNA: TGTGCCACCAGCAGTGAACCGGACAGTATCTATGGCTACACCTTC. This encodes CATSSEPDSIYGYTF.

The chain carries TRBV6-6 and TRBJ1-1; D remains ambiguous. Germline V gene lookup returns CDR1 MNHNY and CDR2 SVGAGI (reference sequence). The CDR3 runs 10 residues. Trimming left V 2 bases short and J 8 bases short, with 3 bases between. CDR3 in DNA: TGTGCCAGCAGTTACCCCGAAGCTTTCTTT. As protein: CASSYPEAFF.

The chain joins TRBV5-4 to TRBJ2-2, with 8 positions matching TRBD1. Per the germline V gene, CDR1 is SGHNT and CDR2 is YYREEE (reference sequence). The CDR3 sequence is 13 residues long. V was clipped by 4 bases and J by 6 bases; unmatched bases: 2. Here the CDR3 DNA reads TGTGCCAGCAGCGGGACAGGCTCCGGGGAGCTGTTTTTT. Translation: CASSGTGSGELFF.

The CDR3 region has the DNA TGTGCCAGCAGTTACTACGATGGGACCGCGGAGACCCAGTACTTC. It specifies CASSYYDGTAETQYF. The gene calls are TRBV6-6 and TRBJ2-5, with D possibly being TRBD1 or TRBD2 (5 bases each). The germline CDR1 and CDR2 sequences are MNHNY and SVGAGI (reference sequence). The CDR3 loop spans 15 amino acids. V lost 1 base, J lost 5 bases, and 14 bases lay in between.

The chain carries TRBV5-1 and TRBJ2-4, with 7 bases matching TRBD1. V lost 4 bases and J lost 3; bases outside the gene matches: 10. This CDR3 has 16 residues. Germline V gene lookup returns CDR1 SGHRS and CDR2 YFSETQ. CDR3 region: CASSADLDRNKNIQYF. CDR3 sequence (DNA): TGCGCCAGCAGCGCAGACTTGGACAGGAACAAAAACATTCAGTACTTC.

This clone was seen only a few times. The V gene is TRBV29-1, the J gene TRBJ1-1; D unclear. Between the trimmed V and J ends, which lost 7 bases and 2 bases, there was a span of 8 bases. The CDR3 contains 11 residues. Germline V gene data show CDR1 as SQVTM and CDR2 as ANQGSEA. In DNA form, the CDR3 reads TGCAGCGCTGAGTTTAACACTGAAGCTTTCTTT. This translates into CSAEFNTEAFF.

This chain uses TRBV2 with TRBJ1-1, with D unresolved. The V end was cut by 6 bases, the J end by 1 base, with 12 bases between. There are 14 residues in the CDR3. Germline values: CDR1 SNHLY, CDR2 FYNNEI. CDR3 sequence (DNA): TGTGCCAGCAGGAATATTCTGGAGAACACTGAAGCTTTCTTT. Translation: CASRNILENTEAFF.

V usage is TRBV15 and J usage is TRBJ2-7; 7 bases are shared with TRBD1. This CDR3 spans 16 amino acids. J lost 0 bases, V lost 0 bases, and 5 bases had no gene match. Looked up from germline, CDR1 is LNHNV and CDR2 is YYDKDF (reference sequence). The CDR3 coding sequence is TGTGCCACCAGCAGAGATTTGGCAGGGGGCTCCTACGAGCAGTACTTC. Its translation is CATSRDLAGGSYEQYF.

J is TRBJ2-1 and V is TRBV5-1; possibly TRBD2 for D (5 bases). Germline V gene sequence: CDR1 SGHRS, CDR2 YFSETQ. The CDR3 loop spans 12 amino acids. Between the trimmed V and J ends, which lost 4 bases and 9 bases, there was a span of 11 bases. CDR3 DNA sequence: TGCGCCAGCAGCCTCCCCAGCGGTGAGCAGTTCTTC. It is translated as CASSLPSGEQFF.

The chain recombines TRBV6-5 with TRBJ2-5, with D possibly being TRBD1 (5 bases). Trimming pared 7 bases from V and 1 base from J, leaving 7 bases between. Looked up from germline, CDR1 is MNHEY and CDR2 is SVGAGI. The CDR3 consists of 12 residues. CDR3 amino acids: CASKQGQETQYF. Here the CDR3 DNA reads TGTGCCAGCAAGCAGGGCCAAGAGACCCAGTACTTC.

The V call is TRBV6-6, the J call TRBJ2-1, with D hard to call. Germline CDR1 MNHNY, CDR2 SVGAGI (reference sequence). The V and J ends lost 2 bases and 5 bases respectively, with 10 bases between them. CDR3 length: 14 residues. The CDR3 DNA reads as TGTGCCAGCAGTTACGGCCAGGTTAACAATGAGCAGTTCTTC. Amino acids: CASSYGQVNNEQFF.

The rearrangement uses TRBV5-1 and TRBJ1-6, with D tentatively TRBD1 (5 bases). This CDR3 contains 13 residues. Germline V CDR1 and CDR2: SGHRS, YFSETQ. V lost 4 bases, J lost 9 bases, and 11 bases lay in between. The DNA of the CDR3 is TGCGCCAGCAGCCTGGACATCACTTCACCCCTCCACTTT. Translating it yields CASSLDITSPLHF.

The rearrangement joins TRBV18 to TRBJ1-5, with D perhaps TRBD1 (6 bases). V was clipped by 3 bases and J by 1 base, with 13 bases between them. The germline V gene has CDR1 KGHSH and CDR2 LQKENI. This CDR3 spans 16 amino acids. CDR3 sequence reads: CASSPAGAGSNQPQHF. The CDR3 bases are TGTGCCAGCTCACCTGCGGGGGCAGGGAGCAATCAGCCCCAGCATTTT.

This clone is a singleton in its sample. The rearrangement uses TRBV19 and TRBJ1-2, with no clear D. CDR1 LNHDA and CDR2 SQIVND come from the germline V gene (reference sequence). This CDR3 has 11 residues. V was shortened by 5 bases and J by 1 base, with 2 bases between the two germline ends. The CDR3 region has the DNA TGTGCCAGTAGTCGTAACTATGGCTACACCTTC. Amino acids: CASSRNYGYTF.

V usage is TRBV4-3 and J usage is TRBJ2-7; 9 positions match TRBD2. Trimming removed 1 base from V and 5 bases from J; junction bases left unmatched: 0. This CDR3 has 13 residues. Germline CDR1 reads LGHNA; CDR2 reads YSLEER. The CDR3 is CASSQGLADEQYF. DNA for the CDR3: TGCGCCAGCAGCCAAGGACTAGCGGACGAGCAGTACTTC.

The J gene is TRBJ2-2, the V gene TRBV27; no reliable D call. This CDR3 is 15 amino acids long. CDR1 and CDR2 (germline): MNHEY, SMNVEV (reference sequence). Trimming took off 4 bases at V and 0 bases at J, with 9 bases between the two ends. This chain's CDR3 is CASSYQYANTGELFF. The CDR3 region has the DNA TGTGCCAGCAGTTATCAGTACGCGAACACCGGGGAGCTGTTTTTT.

The CDR3: CAWDVGGGYEQYF. The CDR3 DNA is TGTGCCTGGGACGTTGGGGGAGGCTACGAGCAGTACTTC. V usage is TRBV30 and J usage is TRBJ2-7, with D perhaps TRBD2 (6 bases). Germline V gene data show CDR1 as GTSNPN and CDR2 as SVGIG (reference sequence). Between the trimmed V and J ends, which lost 5 bases and 3 bases, there was a span of 14 bases. This CDR3 has 13 amino acids. Based on the CDR3 plus reference TRBV30 and TRBJ2-7, the full variable domain is SQTIHQWPATLVQPVGSPLSLECTVEGTSNPNLYWYRQAAGRGLQLLFYSVGIGQISSEVPQNLSASRPQDRQFILSSKKLLLSDSGFYLCAWDVGGGYEQYFGPGTRLTVT.

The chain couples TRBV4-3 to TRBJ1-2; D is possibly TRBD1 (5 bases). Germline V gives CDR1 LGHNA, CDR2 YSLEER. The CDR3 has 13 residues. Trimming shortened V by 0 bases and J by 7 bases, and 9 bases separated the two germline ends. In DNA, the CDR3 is TGCGCCAGCAGCCAAGATTGGGGGTCTGGCTACACCTTC. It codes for CASSQDWGSGYTF.

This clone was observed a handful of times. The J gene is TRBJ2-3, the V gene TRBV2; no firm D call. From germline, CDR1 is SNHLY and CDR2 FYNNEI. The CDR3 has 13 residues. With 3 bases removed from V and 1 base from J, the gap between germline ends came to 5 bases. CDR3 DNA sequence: TGTGCCAGCAGTGATCTCCGCACAGATACGCAGTATTTT. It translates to CASSDLRTDTQYF.

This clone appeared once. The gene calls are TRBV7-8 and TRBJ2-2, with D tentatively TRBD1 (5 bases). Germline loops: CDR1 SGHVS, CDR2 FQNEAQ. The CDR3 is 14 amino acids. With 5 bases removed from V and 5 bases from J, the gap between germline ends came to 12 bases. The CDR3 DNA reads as TGTGCCAGCAGCACGTCCCAGGGAACCGGGGAGCTGTTTTTT. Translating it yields CASSTSQGTGELFF.

This CDR3 reads CAWSEPRTGNTEAFF. The DNA of the CDR3 is TGTGCCTGGAGTGAACCTAGGACAGGGAACACTGAAGCTTTCTTT. The chain employs TRBV30 and TRBJ1-1; 7 nucleotides line up with TRBD1. The CDR3 is 15 residues long. The ends lost 1 base at V and 1 base at J; junction bases unmatched: 6. In germline, CDR1 is GTSNPN, CDR2 SVGIG (reference sequence). The entire variable domain, with the rest obtained from reference TRBV30 and TRBJ1-1, is as follows: SQTIHQWPATLVQPVGSPLSLECTVEGTSNPNLYWYRQAAGRGLQLLFYSVGIGQISSEVPQNLSASRPQDRQFILSSKKLLLSDSGFYLCAWSEPRTGNTEAFFGQGTRLTVV.